This entry lists 29 T cell receptor beta chains sequenced from one sample in a study of T cell responses to AZD1222 COVID-19 vaccine. The assay was immunoSEQ multiplex PCR, and TCRdb's table has in-frame clones only and misses some. The sample shows some 140,000 clones, more than 85% of them seen only once. The starting material was peripheral blood, obtained on day 0 of AZD1222 vaccination. The receptors derive from an adult in good health.

Only one count was recorded for this clone. The chain carries TRBV19 and TRBJ2-7; 8 nucleotides line up with TRBD1. The J segment lost 5 bases and the V segment lost 6 bases, leaving 9 bases of the junction unmatched. The CDR3 totals 14 residues. The germline CDR1 and CDR2 sequences are LNHDA and SQIVND (reference sequence). CDR3 coding DNA: TGTGCCAGTAGCCCTGGCTCAGGGGGCCACGAGCAGTACTTC. Encoded protein: CASSPGSGGHEQYF.

The J gene is TRBJ1-5, the V gene TRBV12-3 or TRBV12-4; D unclear. Trimming removed 4 bases at V and 0 bases at J, with 4 bases between. CDR3 length equals 13 residues. Here the CDR3 DNA reads TGTGCCAGCAGTTGGAGTAGCAATCAGCCCCAGCATTTT. It specifies CASSWSSNQPQHF.

The J gene is TRBJ1-5, the V gene TRBV16; 8 bases map to TRBD1. This CDR3 is 14 amino acids long. Trimming at V came to 6 bases and at J to 10 bases, leaving 11 bases not matched to a gene. Germline CDR1 is KGHSY and CDR2 is FQNENV. The CDR3 here is CASRGGQGAGPQHF. The CDR3 bases are TGTGCCAGCAGAGGGGGGCAGGGGGCCGGCCCCCAGCATTTT.

This clone was seen only a few times. The rearrangement links TRBV5-1 to TRBJ1-4; 7 bases map to TRBD1. V lost 4 bases and J lost 5; bases outside the gene matches: 2. Germline CDR1 reads SGHRS; CDR2 reads YFSETQ. The CDR3 runs to 13 residues. As DNA, the CDR3 is TGCGCCAGCAGCACGACAGGGAATGAAAAACTGTTTTTT. Translating it yields CASSTTGNEKLFF.

The chain is built from TRBV6-5 and TRBJ1-5; D is ambiguous. CDR3 size: 12 residues. Trimming removed 8 bases from V and 2 bases from J, with 7 bases in between. The germline V gene has CDR1 MNHEY and CDR2 SVGAGI. The CDR3 nucleotides are TGTGCCAGCGGACTCGGCAATCAGCCCCAGCATTTT. Protein: CASGLGNQPQHF.

V and J are TRBV5-1 and TRBJ1-6; D remains unclear. From germline, CDR1 is SGHRS and CDR2 YFSETQ. CDR3 length: 14 residues. Trimming removed 4 bases at V and 7 bases at J, with 12 bases between. The CDR3, as DNA: TGCGCCAGCAGCCCGGACGTCAGCAATTCACCCCTCCACTTT. It is translated as CASSPDVSNSPLHF. The whole variable domain, remainder taken from reference TRBV5-1 and TRBJ1-6, is KAGVTQTPRYLIKTRGQQVTLSCSPISGHRSVSWYQQTPGQGLQFLFEYFSETQRNKGNFPGRFSGRQFSNSRSEMNVSTLELGDSALYLCASSPDVSNSPLHFGNGTRLTVT.

This clone was detected only once. The junction shows a germline mismatch at one end, possibly a read error. The rearrangement joins TRBV2 to TRBJ1-6; no clear D gene. CDR1 and CDR2 from the germline V gene are SNHLY and FYNNEI. The CDR3 is made up of 9 amino acids. The CDR3 loop is CASSPDSPF. CDR3 bases: TGTGCCAGCAGCCCGGACTCTCCTTTT. The full variable domain, with the rest looked up from reference TRBV2 and TRBJ1-6, is EPEVTQTPSHQVTQMGQEVILRCVPISNHLYFYWYRQILGQKVEFLVSFYNNEISEKSEIFDDQFSVERPDGSNFTLKIRSTKLEDSAMYFCASSPDSPFGNGTRLTVT.

The V gene is TRBV28, the J gene TRBJ1-3; D call uncertain. Deletions cut 6 bases from V and 2 bases from J, with 20 bases between. Germline CDR1 reads MDHEN; CDR2 reads SYDVKM. The CDR3 runs to 17 residues. The CDR3 DNA sequence: TGTGCCAGCAGACTTAGGCCCTCGGGGAATCCTGGAAACACCATATATTTT. It yields the protein CASRLRPSGNPGNTIYF.

V usage is TRBV4-3 and J usage is TRBJ2-7; tentatively, D is TRBD1 or TRBD2 (6 bases each). Trimming pared 3 bases from V and 1 base from J, leaving 16 bases between. Germline loops: CDR1 LGHNA, CDR2 YSLEER. The CDR3 is made up of 16 amino acids. The CDR3 reads CASSQGLGGQSYEQYF. CDR3 sequence (DNA): TGCGCCAGCAGCCAGGGGCTGGGGGGCCAGTCCTACGAGCAGTACTTC.

The chain carries TRBV6-5 and TRBJ1-4; D not resolved. Trimming stripped 7 bases from V and 5 bases from J, with 11 bases between. The CDR3 covers 13 residues. Germline CDR1 MNHEY, CDR2 SVGAGI. The CDR3: CASMRAGNEKLFF. The CDR3 bases are TGTGCCAGCATGAGGGCGGGGAATGAAAAACTGTTTTTT.

The J gene is TRBJ2-5, the V gene TRBV5-4; the D is unclear. V lost 2 bases, J lost 5 bases, and 7 bases lay in between. The CDR3 loop spans 12 amino acids. In germline, CDR1 is SGHNT, CDR2 YYREEE (reference sequence). CDR3 sequence reads: CASSLEDETQYF. For the CDR3, the DNA is TGTGCCAGCAGCTTAGAGGATGAGACCCAGTACTTC.

The sample holds one count of this clone. This chain joins TRBV2 and TRBJ2-2, with 8 bases matching TRBD2. This CDR3 has 14 residues. The germline CDR1 and CDR2 sequences are SNHLY and FYNNEI. Trimming removed 10 bases from V and 9 bases from J; junction bases left unmatched: 13. CDR3 sequence reads: CATSVGTRRRELFF. CDR3 DNA sequence: TGTGCCACTTCAGTAGGGACTAGAAGGCGGGAGCTGTTTTTT.

V is TRBV7-9 and J is TRBJ1-1, with D unclear. Deletions cut 4 bases from V and 6 bases from J, with 9 bases between. The CDR3 loop spans 12 amino acids. Germline loops: CDR1 SEHNR, CDR2 FQNEAQ (reference sequence). The chain's CDR3 is CASSWGGAEAFF. Written as DNA, the CDR3 is TGTGCCAGCAGCTGGGGTGGGGCTGAAGCTTTCTTT.

The J gene is TRBJ1-2, the V gene TRBV2, with D uncertain. This CDR3 has 14 residues. Trimming took 6 bases from V and 4 from J, leaving 15 bases between them. The germline V gene encodes CDR1 SNHLY and CDR2 FYNNEI. CDR3 bases: TGTGCCAGCAGCGCTTCTGGGCCAGGCTATGGCTACACCTTC. This translates into CASSASGPGYGYTF.

V is TRBV4-1 and J is TRBJ2-5; no clear D gene. The V gene lost 0 bases and the J gene lost 7 bases, with 15 bases spanning the gap. The CDR3 contains 15 residues. Germline V gene lookup returns CDR1 MGHRA and CDR2 YSYEKL. The CDR3 sequence: CASSQDWVYAVTQYF. Written as DNA, the CDR3 is TGCGCCAGCAGCCAAGATTGGGTCTACGCCGTGACCCAGTACTTC.

The chain employs TRBV29-1 and TRBJ1-1, with 8 bases lining up with TRBD1. Trimming cost V 6 bases and J 7 bases; bases outside gene matches: 7. Germline V gene sequence: CDR1 SQVTM, CDR2 ANQGSEA. The CDR3 totals 12 residues. The CDR3 DNA sequence: TGCAGCGTGGGGACAGGTTCGATTGAAGCTTTCTTT. Translating gives CSVGTGSIEAFF.

This clone came up once. The chain has TRBV11-2 and TRBJ2-1; D not certain. Germline V gene lookup returns CDR1 SGHAT and CDR2 FQNNGV. Trimming pared 0 bases from V and 10 bases from J, leaving 4 bases between. This CDR3 has 11 amino acids. CDR3 DNA: TGTGCCAGCAGCTTAGATAGGGAGCAGTTCTTC. It yields the protein CASSLDREQFF.

This chain connects TRBV29-1 to TRBJ1-1, with 10 bases that match TRBD1. Germline CDR1 is SQVTM and CDR2 is ANQGSEA. The CDR3 is 13 amino acids. J lost 4 bases, V lost 7 bases, and 6 bases had no gene match. CDR3 sequence reads: CSAERTGGTEAFF. The CDR3 coding sequence is TGCAGCGCCGAACGGACAGGGGGCACTGAAGCTTTCTTT.

CDR3 sequence reads: CASSLGRKALGTEAFF. DNA of the CDR3: TGTGCCAGCAGCTTAGGCAGAAAGGCCTTAGGCACTGAAGCTTTCTTT. The chain recombines TRBV11-2 with TRBJ1-1; D unresolved. Germline V CDR1 and CDR2: SGHAT, FQNNGV. The CDR3 extends over 16 amino acids. Trimming shortened V by 1 base and J by 4 bases, and 16 bases separated the two germline ends.

J is TRBJ2-7 and V is TRBV5-5, with D possibly matching TRBD2 (6 bases). V was clipped by 0 bases and J by 4 bases, with 20 bases between them. The CDR3 is made up of 17 amino acids. CDR1 is SGHKS, CDR2 YYEKEE, per germline (reference sequence). The CDR3 is CASSLVGGGSSEYEQYF. The DNA for the CDR3 is TGTGCCAGCAGCTTGGTGGGGGGTGGGTCCTCAGAGTACGAGCAGTACTTC.

The rearrangement links TRBV27 to TRBJ1-6; D is ambiguous. Trimming shortened V by 3 bases and J by 4 bases, and 4 bases separated the two germline ends. Germline V gene data show CDR1 as MNHEY and CDR2 as SMNVEV (reference sequence). The CDR3 contains 13 residues. This chain's CDR3 is CASSLGYNSPLHF. In DNA form, the CDR3 reads TGTGCCAGCAGTTTGGGATATAATTCACCCCTCCACTTT.

The genes are TRBV24-1 and TRBJ1-2; D perhaps matches TRBD1 (6 bases). The germline V and J ends were trimmed by 5 bases and 5 bases, with 11 bases remaining between them. The CDR3 totals 13 residues. Looked up from germline, CDR1 is KGHDR and CDR2 is SFDVKD. Written as DNA, the CDR3 is TGTGCCACCAGTGCGGGACAAATGTATGGCTACACCTTC. Translated, it gives CATSAGQMYGYTF.

The chain employs TRBV9 and TRBJ2-7; D possibly corresponds to TRBD1 (5 bases). Germline-derived CDR1 and CDR2 are SGDLS and YYNGEE. The CDR3 has 14 amino acids. V lost 0 bases, J lost 5 bases, and 12 bases lay in between. In DNA form, the CDR3 reads TGTGCCAGCAGCGTAGATGGGGCGAATGACGAGCAGTACTTC. This translates into CASSVDGANDEQYF.

The chain has TRBV20-1 and TRBJ1-2; D is undetermined. Germline V CDR1 and CDR2: DFQATT, SNEGSKA (reference sequence). The CDR3 contains 10 residues. The CDR3 coding sequence is TGCTGTAGTAGACACTATGGCTACACCTTC. As protein: CCSRHYGYTF.

This clone has a single count. The genes are TRBV14 and TRBJ1-2; D gene uncertain. CDR1 is SGHDN and CDR2 is FVKESK in the germline V gene. The CDR3 runs 14 residues. V was pared by 5 bases and J by 5 bases, with 15 bases between. The CDR3 loop reads CASSAASSYYGYTF. The CDR3 DNA follows: TGTGCCAGCAGCGCCGCTAGTAGCTATTATGGCTACACCTTC.

The chain employs TRBV28 and TRBJ2-5, with D perhaps TRBD1 (6 bases). Germline V lookup: CDR1 MDHEN, CDR2 SYDVKM. Trimming shortened V by 4 bases and J by 3 bases, and 24 bases separated the two germline ends. The CDR3 spans 18 residues. CDR3 sequence reads: CASSSRWLDRGIKETQYF. CDR3 DNA: TGTGCCAGCAGTTCGAGGTGGCTCGATAGGGGGATAAAAGAGACCCAGTACTTC.

The V gene is TRBV6-4, the J gene TRBJ1-5; no firm D call. Trimming pared 4 bases from V and 6 bases from J, leaving 16 bases between. CDR1 MRHNA and CDR2 SNTAGT come from the germline V gene. CDR3 length: 15 amino acids. DNA for the CDR3: TGTGCCAGCAGTGCTGAGGAGGGAAAGGGTCAGCCCCAGCATTTT. Its translation: CASSAEEGKGQPQHF.

This chain joins TRBV25-1 and TRBJ1-2, with 9 bases aligning to TRBD1. Germline CDR1 and CDR2: MGHDK and SYGVNS. The CDR3 is made up of 15 amino acids. V shed 5 bases, J shed 6 bases, and the junction held 10 bases outside the gene matches. CDR3 nucleotide sequence: TGTGCCAGCAGTCTCCTAACCGGGACAGGGAATGGCTACACCTTC. Encoded protein: CASSLLTGTGNGYTF.

This chain joins TRBV6-2 or TRBV6-3 and TRBJ1-1, with a tentative D call TRBD1 (5 bases). This CDR3 contains 16 residues. The V end lost 0 bases, the J end lost 1 base, and 12 bases lay between the germline ends. The germline V gene has CDR1 MNHEY and CDR2 SVGEGT. The DNA of the CDR3 is TGTGCCAGCAGTTACTCGATCACAGGTTGGAACACTGAAGCTTTCTTT. Translated, it gives CASSYSITGWNTEAFF.